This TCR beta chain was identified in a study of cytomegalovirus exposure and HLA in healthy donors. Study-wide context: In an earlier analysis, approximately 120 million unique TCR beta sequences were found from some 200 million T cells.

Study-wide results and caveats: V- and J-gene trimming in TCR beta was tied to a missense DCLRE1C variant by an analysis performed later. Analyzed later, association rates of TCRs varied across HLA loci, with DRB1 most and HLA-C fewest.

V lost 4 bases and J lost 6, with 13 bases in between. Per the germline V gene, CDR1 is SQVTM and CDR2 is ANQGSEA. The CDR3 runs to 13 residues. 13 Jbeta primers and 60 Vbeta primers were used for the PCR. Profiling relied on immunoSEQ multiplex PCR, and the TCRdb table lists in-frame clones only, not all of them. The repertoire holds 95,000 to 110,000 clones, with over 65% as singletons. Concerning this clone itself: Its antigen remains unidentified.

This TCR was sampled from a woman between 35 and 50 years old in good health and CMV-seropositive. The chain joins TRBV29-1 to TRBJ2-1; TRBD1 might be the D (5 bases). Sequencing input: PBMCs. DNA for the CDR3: TGCAGCGTTGCCATGACAGCGAGCAATGAGCAGTTCTTC. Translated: CSVAMTASNEQFF.